This T cell receptor (beta chain) was retrieved from a study of T cell responses to AZD1222 COVID-19 vaccine. Germline assignment: CDR1 MDHEN and CDR2 SYDVKM. Trimming cost V 6 bases and J 4 bases; bases outside gene matches: 11. This CDR3 spans 16 amino acids. On this clone itself: Its target is unknown.

The protocol was immunoSEQ multiplex PCR, while the TCRdb copy is restricted to in-frame clones and leaves out a portion. This sample has 150,000 to 200,000 clones, with almost 95% found just once. Study-wide points: At baseline, seropositivity was found in only 5 to 7 AZD1222 recipients.

The clonotype was recovered from an adult in good health. Source: peripheral blood, taken on day 0 of AZD1222 vaccination. The chain uses TRBV28 and TRBJ1-4; 7 positions match TRBD1. The CDR3, as DNA: TGTGCCAGCAGCCCTTCCGCGGACAGGTTTAATGAAAAACTGTTTTTT. Its protein is CASSPSADRFNEKLFF.